The entry below describes one T cell receptor beta chain. Antigen: not known. Primers: 60 Vbeta forward and 13 Jbeta reverse. Sequenced by immunoSEQ multiplex PCR; TCRdb stores in-frame clones only, minus some. The repertoire holds 95,000 or so clones, about 76% seen once, with around 5% in the top ten. The V gene's germline CDR1 is MNHEY and CDR2 SVGAGI. The V end lost 0 bases, the J end lost 0 bases, and 3 bases lay between the germline ends. CDR3 size: 15 residues. This sample is part of a study of cytomegalovirus exposure and HLA in healthy donors. Regarding the study as a whole: As a later analysis showed, several of the most significant clusters appeared to be linked to common viral pathogens. Presence/absence analysis assumed near-uniform sequencing depth across donors.

This TCR was sampled from a woman aged 40 to 50 in good health and CMV-seronegative. The rearrangement links TRBV6-5 to TRBJ2-6; D gene uncertain. Sequencing was performed on PBMCs. CDR3 in amino acids: CASSYSYSGANVLTF. The CDR3 region has the DNA TGTGCCAGCAGTTACTCGTACTCTGGGGCCAACGTCCTGACTTTC.